The T cell receptor (beta chain) under discussion was sequenced for a study of T cells after yellow fever vaccination. The J segment lost 5 bases and the V segment lost 5 bases, leaving 16 bases of the junction unmatched. CDR1 and CDR2 (germline): SGHTA, FQGTGA. CDR3 length equals 18 residues. This clonotype was observed at least ten times. As TCR cDNA was made by 5'RACE template switching, a universal primer site and UMIs were added. TCRdb fed the 5' RACE reads into MiXCR, producing one record per CDR3 protein. Here the sample spans about 160,000 distinct CDR3 sequences, about 7% being singletons. The rearrangement links TRBV7-3 to TRBJ2-5, with TRBD2 matching over 11 bases. The source is a man younger than 30 who received the YFV17D yellow fever vaccine. The material was CD4+ T cells sorted from PBMCs, obtained 5 days after the first yellow fever vaccination. CDR3 coding DNA: TGTGCCAGCAGCCCGCCTGAAGGTCTAGCGGGGGGCCAGGAGACCCAGTACTTC. This translates into CASSPPEGLAGGQETQYF.